Sequencing of this T cell receptor beta chain was carried out in a study of T cells after yellow fever vaccination. This clonotype was observed a few times. Its antigen is undetermined. Production of TCR cDNA was by 5'RACE template switching, which also added a universal primer site and UMIs. Using its own MiXCR run on the 5' RACE reads, TCRdb lists one record per CDR3 protein. Of tens of thousands of distinct CDR3 sequences in the sample, about 7.7% were seen once. CDR3 size: 15 residues. Germline lookup yields CDR1 MNHEY and CDR2 SMNVEV (reference sequence). V lost 5 bases and J lost 1; bases outside the gene matches: 2. Overall study findings and caveats: Repertoires obtained by FACS sorting could include abundant clonotypes that entered as contaminants from the bulk population. A minor fraction of clonotypes spanned both CD4 and CD8 compartments. Clones that expanded after primary vaccination mostly reappeared after the booster (96% CD4, approximately 87% CD8).

The sequenced sample was CD8+ T cells sorted from PBMCs, obtained on the day of the yellow fever booster vaccination. The chain carries TRBV27 and TRBJ2-5; 12 nucleotides line up with TRBD2. This TCR was recovered from a young man who received the YFV17D yellow fever vaccine. CDR3 sequence reads: CASSTTSGSQETQYF. DNA of the CDR3: TGTGCCAGCAGTACGACTAGCGGGAGCCAAGAGACCCAGTACTTC.